Below are 2 T cell receptor beta chains sequenced from a single sample in a study of cytomegalovirus exposure and HLA in healthy donors. Amplification used 60 Vbeta primers and 13 Jbeta primers. Clones were sequenced by immunoSEQ multiplex PCR, and TCRdb holds only the in-frame ones, with some missing. The table lists roughly 110,000 clones, around 79% of them singletons. Material for sequencing was PBMCs. Receptors were obtained from a man aged 55-75 years in good health and CMV-seronegative.

This CDR3 is CASSLGGSKVYEQYF. The CDR3 DNA follows: TGCGCCAGCAGCCTAGGCGGGTCTAAAGTCTACGAGCAGTACTTC. The chain couples TRBV4-1 to TRBJ2-7; a weak D match, TRBD2 (5 bases). Germline loops: CDR1 MGHRA, CDR2 YSYEKL. The V end lost 4 bases, the J end lost 3 bases, and 16 bases lay between the germline ends. The CDR3 covers 15 residues.

The rearrangement uses TRBV2 and TRBJ2-2, with D tentatively TRBD1 (6 bases). The CDR3 extends over 14 amino acids. Trimming pared 5 bases from V and 6 bases from J, leaving 13 bases between. CDR1 SNHLY and CDR2 FYNNEI come from the germline V gene. The CDR3 region is CASSRWRTAGELFF. The CDR3 region has the DNA TGTGCCAGCAGTCGATGGCGGACAGCCGGGGAGCTGTTTTTT.